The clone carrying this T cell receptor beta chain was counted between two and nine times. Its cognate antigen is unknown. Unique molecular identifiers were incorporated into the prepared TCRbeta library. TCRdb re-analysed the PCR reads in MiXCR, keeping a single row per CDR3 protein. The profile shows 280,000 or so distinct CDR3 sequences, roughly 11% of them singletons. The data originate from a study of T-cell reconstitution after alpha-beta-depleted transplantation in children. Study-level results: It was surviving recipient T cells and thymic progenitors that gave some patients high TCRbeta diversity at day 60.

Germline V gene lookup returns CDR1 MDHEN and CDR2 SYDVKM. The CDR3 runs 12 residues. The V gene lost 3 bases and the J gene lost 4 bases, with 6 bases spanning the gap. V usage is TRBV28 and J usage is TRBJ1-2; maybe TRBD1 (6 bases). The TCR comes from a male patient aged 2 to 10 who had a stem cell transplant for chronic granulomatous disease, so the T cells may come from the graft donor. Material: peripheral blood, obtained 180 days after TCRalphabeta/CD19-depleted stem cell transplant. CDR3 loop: CASSLTGYGYTF. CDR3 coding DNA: TGTGCCAGCAGTTTGACAGGCTATGGCTACACCTTC.